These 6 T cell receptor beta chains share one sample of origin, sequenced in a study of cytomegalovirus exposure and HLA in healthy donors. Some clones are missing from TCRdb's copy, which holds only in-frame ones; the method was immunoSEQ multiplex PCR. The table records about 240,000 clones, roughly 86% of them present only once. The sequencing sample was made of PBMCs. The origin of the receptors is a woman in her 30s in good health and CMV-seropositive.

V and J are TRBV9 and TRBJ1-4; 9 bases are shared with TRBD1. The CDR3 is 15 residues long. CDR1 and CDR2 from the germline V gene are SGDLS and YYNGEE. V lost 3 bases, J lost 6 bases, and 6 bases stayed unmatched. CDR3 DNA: TGTGCCAGCAGCGCCTGGGGACAGGGTGATGAAAAACTGTTTTTT. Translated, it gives CASSAWGQGDEKLFF.

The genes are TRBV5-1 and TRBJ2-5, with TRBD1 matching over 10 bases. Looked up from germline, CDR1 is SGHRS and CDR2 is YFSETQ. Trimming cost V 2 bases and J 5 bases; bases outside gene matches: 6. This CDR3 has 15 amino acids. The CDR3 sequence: CASSFVTGGSETQYF. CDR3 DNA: TGCGCCAGCAGCTTTGTGACAGGGGGCTCGGAGACCCAGTACTTC.

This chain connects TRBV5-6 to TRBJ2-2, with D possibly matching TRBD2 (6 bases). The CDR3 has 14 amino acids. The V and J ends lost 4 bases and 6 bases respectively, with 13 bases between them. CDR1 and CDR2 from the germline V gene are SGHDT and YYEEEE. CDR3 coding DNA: TGTGCCAGCAGCACGGGGGTAGGGGCCGGGGAGCTGTTTTTT. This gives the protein CASSTGVGAGELFF.

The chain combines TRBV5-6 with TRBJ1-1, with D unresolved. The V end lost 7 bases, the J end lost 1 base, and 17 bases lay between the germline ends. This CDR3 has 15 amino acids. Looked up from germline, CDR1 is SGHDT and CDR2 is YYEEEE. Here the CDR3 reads CASGESSRGNTEAFF. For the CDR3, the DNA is TGTGCCAGCGGCGAATCCTCCCGCGGGAACACTGAAGCTTTCTTT.

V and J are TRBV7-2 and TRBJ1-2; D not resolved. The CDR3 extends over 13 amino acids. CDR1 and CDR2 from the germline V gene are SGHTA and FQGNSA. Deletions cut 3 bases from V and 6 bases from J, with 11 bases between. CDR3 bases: TGTGCCAGCAGCTTTTGGGGAGTAGATGGCTACACCTTC. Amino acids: CASSFWGVDGYTF. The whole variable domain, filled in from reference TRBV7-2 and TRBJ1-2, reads GAGVSQSPSNKVTEKGKDVELRCDPISGHTALYWYRQSLGQGLEFLIYFQGNSAPDKSGLPSDRFSAERTGGSVSTLTIQRTQQEDSAVYLCASSFWGVDGYTFGSGTRLTVV.

CDR3 DNA sequence: TGTGCCAGCAGCCCGGACTATCTCGGGGAGCTGTTTTTT. Translated, it gives CASSPDYLGELFF. The V call is TRBV7-3, the J call TRBJ2-2; possible D gene TRBD2, 6 bases. V shed 5 bases and J shed 7 bases, with 11 bases lying between them. From germline, CDR1 is SGHTA and CDR2 FQGTGA. There are 13 residues in the CDR3.